This is a list of T cell receptor beta chains from one sample in a study of T cell responses to AZD1222 COVID-19 vaccine. The data were produced by immunoSEQ multiplex PCR, yet TCRdb's version contains in-frame clones alone and is incomplete. The sample shows 50,000 to 55,000 clones, roughly 86% of them seen only once. The sequenced sample was peripheral blood, obtained 28 days after the second AZD1222 dose. Receptor source: an adult who received the AZD1222 COVID-19 vaccine. Both conserved end residues are part of each CDR3. D genes are given only for firm matches. Rows may omit the clone size; those that give it use once, few, many or a size class.

d_gene: NA
v_gene: TRBV5-1
len: 15
abundance: NA
j_gene: TRBJ2-2
CDR3nt: TGCGCCAGCAGCTTGGGAGGGGGAAAAACCGGGGAGCTGTTTTTT
CDR3aa: CASSLGGGKTGELFF

d_gene: TRBD1
v_gene: TRBV28
len: 14
abundance: NA
j_gene: TRBJ1-1
CDR3nt: TGTGCCAGCATCGTACAGGGGGGTCCAACTGAAGCTTTCTTT
CDR3aa: CASIVQGGPTEAFF

d_gene: TRBD1
v_gene: TRBV28
len: 19
abundance: NA
j_gene: TRBJ1-4
CDR3nt: TGTGCCAGCAGTTTATCTCTCCAGGGGGCGCGGGTAACTAATGAAAAACTGTTTTTT
CDR3aa: CASSLSLQGARVTNEKLFF

d_gene: NA
v_gene: TRBV12-3/TRBV12-4
len: 13
abundance: few
j_gene: TRBJ1-1
CDR3nt: TGTGCCAGCAGTTCACCCTTGAACACTGAAGCTTTCTTT
CDR3aa: CASSSPLNTEAFF

d_gene: NA
v_gene: TRBV12-5
len: 17
abundance: NA
j_gene: TRBJ2-2
CDR3nt: TGTGCTAGTGGTTTGGCCGAAGGTTGGGGGACGGGCGGGGAGCTGTTTTTT
CDR3aa: CASGLAEGWGTGGELFF

d_gene: NA
v_gene: TRBV5-1
len: 15
abundance: NA
j_gene: TRBJ1-3
CDR3nt: TGCGCCAGCAGCACGGAGGGGAGCTCTGGAAACACCATATATTTT
CDR3aa: CASSTEGSSGNTIYF

d_gene: NA
v_gene: TRBV28
len: 16
abundance: NA
j_gene: TRBJ2-7
CDR3nt: TGTGCCAGCAGTTTATTCTCGGGTAGGGTCTCCTACGAGCAGTACTTC
CDR3aa: CASSLFSGRVSYEQYF

d_gene: NA
v_gene: TRBV24-1
len: 15
abundance: NA
j_gene: TRBJ2-3
CDR3nt: TGTGCCACCAGTGACCCCGGCGGGGCCAGAGATACGCAGTATTTT
CDR3aa: CATSDPGGARDTQYF

d_gene: NA
v_gene: TRBV7-3
len: 14
abundance: once
j_gene: TRBJ2-3
CDR3nt: TGTGCCAGCTCTGGACACCAATTCTCGGATACGCAGTATTTT
CDR3aa: CASSGHQFSDTQYF

d_gene: NA
v_gene: TRBV7-7
len: 15
abundance: NA
j_gene: TRBJ2-5
CDR3nt: TGTGCTAGCAGCCTTACCCATGGAACCCAAGAGACCCAGTACTTC
CDR3aa: CASSLTHGTQETQYF

d_gene: NA
v_gene: TRBV4-2
len: 13
abundance: NA
j_gene: TRBJ1-1
CDR3nt: TGTGCCAGCAGCCCCTCCCTGAACACTGAAGCTTTCTTT
CDR3aa: CASSPSLNTEAFF

d_gene: NA
v_gene: TRBV28
len: 14
abundance: NA
j_gene: TRBJ1-2
CDR3nt: TGTGCCAGCAGTCCCCCTGGGCCAGGTAATGGCTACACCTTC
CDR3aa: CASSPPGPGNGYTF

d_gene: TRBD1
v_gene: TRBV7-9
len: 15
abundance: NA
j_gene: TRBJ2-7
CDR3nt: TGTGCCAGCAGCGCCTCCGGGACAGGGGACTACGAGCAGTACTTC
CDR3aa: CASSASGTGDYEQYF

d_gene: NA
v_gene: TRBV29-1
len: 13
abundance: few
j_gene: TRBJ1-1
CDR3nt: TGCAGCGTTGGGTATGGGCTGAACACTGAAGCTTTCTTT
CDR3aa: CSVGYGLNTEAFF

d_gene: NA
v_gene: TRBV19
len: 14
abundance: NA
j_gene: TRBJ1-6
CDR3nt: TGTGCCAGTAGCGGGACGGCCCATAATTCACCCCTCCACTTT
CDR3aa: CASSGTAHNSPLHF

d_gene: NA
v_gene: TRBV7-3
len: 13
abundance: few
j_gene: TRBJ2-2
CDR3nt: TGTGCCAGCAGCCCAATCATGGCCGGGGAGCTGTTTTTT
CDR3aa: CASSPIMAGELFF

d_gene: TRBD1
v_gene: TRBV5-4
len: 16
abundance: NA
j_gene: TRBJ2-5
CDR3nt: TGTGCCAGCAGCTTGTCGGGCAGGGGGCCCTTAGAGACCCAGTACTTC
CDR3aa: CASSLSGRGPLETQYF

d_gene: NA
v_gene: TRBV24-1
len: 14
abundance: NA
j_gene: TRBJ2-6
CDR3nt: TGTGCCACCAGATCGAATTCTGGGGCCAACGTCCTGACTTTC
CDR3aa: CATRSNSGANVLTF

d_gene: NA
v_gene: TRBV7-9
len: 15
abundance: NA
j_gene: TRBJ1-6
CDR3nt: TGTGCCAGCAGCTTAGCGGGGCAGGGATATTCACCCCTCCACTTT
CDR3aa: CASSLAGQGYSPLHF

d_gene: NA
v_gene: TRBV5-1
len: 16
abundance: NA
j_gene: TRBJ1-5
CDR3nt: TGCGCCAGCAGGCCCGACTGGGGCAGGGAAAATCAGCCCCAGCATTTT
CDR3aa: CASRPDWGRENQPQHF

d_gene: NA
v_gene: TRBV6-5
len: 15
abundance: NA
j_gene: TRBJ2-5
CDR3nt: TGTGCCAGCAGTCCCGGCGGGCAGATACAAGAGACCCAGTACTTC
CDR3aa: CASSPGGQIQETQYF

d_gene: TRBD1
v_gene: TRBV5-4
len: 14
abundance: NA
j_gene: TRBJ1-1
CDR3nt: TGTGCCAGCAGCTTGGGAGGGGGCGCCCCTGAAGCTTTCTTT
CDR3aa: CASSLGGGAPEAFF

d_gene: TRBD2
v_gene: TRBV5-1
len: 16
abundance: once
j_gene: TRBJ2-3
CDR3nt: TGCGCCAGCAGCTTGGACACGAGCGGGGGCACAGATACGCAGTATTTT
CDR3aa: CASSLDTSGGTDTQYF

d_gene: NA
v_gene: TRBV19
len: 13
abundance: NA
j_gene: TRBJ2-1
CDR3nt: TGTGCCAGTAGTCCCGGAGGCACAAGGGAGCAGTTCTTC
CDR3aa: CASSPGGTREQFF

d_gene: NA
v_gene: TRBV6-5
len: 15
abundance: NA
j_gene: TRBJ2-5
CDR3nt: TGTGCCAGCAGTCCCGAGGTGGGGAGTTCGGAGACCCAGTACTTC
CDR3aa: CASSPEVGSSETQYF

d_gene: TRBD2
v_gene: TRBV5-4
len: 16
abundance: NA
j_gene: TRBJ2-1
CDR3nt: TGTGCCAGCAGCGGACCGGGACTAGCGGGAGTGGGGGAGCAGTTCTTC
CDR3aa: CASSGPGLAGVGEQFF

d_gene: NA
v_gene: TRBV20-1
len: 11
abundance: NA
j_gene: TRBJ2-5
CDR3nt: TGCAGTGCTACAGGAGAAGAGACCCAGTACTTC
CDR3aa: CSATGEETQYF

d_gene: NA
v_gene: TRBV6-6
len: 14
abundance: NA
j_gene: TRBJ2-7
CDR3nt: TGTGCCAGCAGTTATGCGGCCCTATCCTACGAGCAGTACTTC
CDR3aa: CASSYAALSYEQYF

d_gene: TRBD2
v_gene: TRBV7-9
len: 18
abundance: NA
j_gene: TRBJ2-1
CDR3nt: TGTGCCAGCAGCTTTCTGACTCTAGCGGGAGGGCCAATCAATGAGCAGTTCTTC
CDR3aa: CASSFLTLAGGPINEQFF

d_gene: TRBD2
v_gene: TRBV5-1
len: 16
abundance: NA
j_gene: TRBJ2-1
CDR3nt: TGCGCCAGCAGCTTGGCGGTTGGTAGCGGGAGAGCTGAGCAGTTCTTC
CDR3aa: CASSLAVGSGRAEQFF

d_gene: TRBD2
v_gene: TRBV5-4
len: 18
abundance: NA
j_gene: TRBJ2-2
CDR3nt: TGTGCCAGCAGCTTGGCCCGGGGCGCGGGAGTGGGGCACGGGGAGCTGTTTTTT
CDR3aa: CASSLARGAGVGHGELFF

d_gene: NA
v_gene: TRBV7-8
len: 14
abundance: NA
j_gene: TRBJ1-6
CDR3nt: TGTGCCAGCAGCTCTTACAGGGATAATTCACCCCTCCACTTT
CDR3aa: CASSSYRDNSPLHF

d_gene: NA
v_gene: TRBV5-6
len: 11
abundance: NA
j_gene: TRBJ2-7
CDR3nt: TGTGCCAGCAGCTTGGGGTACGAGCAGTACTTC
CDR3aa: CASSLGYEQYF

d_gene: TRBD1
v_gene: TRBV28
len: 14
abundance: NA
j_gene: TRBJ1-5
CDR3nt: TGTGCCAGCAGTCGACAGGGTTTTTATCAGCCCCAGCATTTT
CDR3aa: CASSRQGFYQPQHF

d_gene: NA
v_gene: TRBV5-1
len: 14
abundance: NA
j_gene: TRBJ2-3
CDR3nt: TGCGCCAGCAGCCGATACGGAGTGACAGATACGCAGTATTTT
CDR3aa: CASSRYGVTDTQYF

d_gene: NA
v_gene: TRBV3-1/TRBV3-2
len: 14
abundance: NA
j_gene: TRBJ1-1
CDR3nt: TGTGCCAGCAGCCAATGGGGGCGAGGGACTGAAGCTTTCTTT
CDR3aa: CASSQWGRGTEAFF

d_gene: NA
v_gene: TRBV5-5
len: 14
abundance: NA
j_gene: TRBJ2-5
CDR3nt: TGTGCCAGCAGCTTCGATCCCTCACGGGAGACCCAGTACTTC
CDR3aa: CASSFDPSRETQYF

d_gene: NA
v_gene: TRBV4-2
len: 18
abundance: NA
j_gene: TRBJ2-3
CDR3nt: TGTGCCAGCAGCCAGGGACGGGGGCGTCAGGCCGCGGCAGATACGCAGTATTTT
CDR3aa: CASSQGRGRQAAADTQYF

d_gene: NA
v_gene: TRBV10-1
len: 13
abundance: NA
j_gene: TRBJ1-1
CDR3nt: TGCGCCAGCAGTGCGAGAGCGAACACTGAAGCTTTCTTT
CDR3aa: CASSARANTEAFF

d_gene: NA
v_gene: TRBV30
len: 14
abundance: NA
j_gene: TRBJ1-5
CDR3nt: TGTGCCTGGAGTTCTGGGGGGAATGGTCAGCCCCAGCATTTT
CDR3aa: CAWSSGGNGQPQHF

d_gene: TRBD2
v_gene: TRBV5-1
len: 15
abundance: NA
j_gene: TRBJ2-5
CDR3nt: TGCGCCAGCAGCTTGGCGGGAGGCCGCCAAGAGACCCAGTACTTC
CDR3aa: CASSLAGGRQETQYF

d_gene: NA
v_gene: TRBV28
len: 18
abundance: NA
j_gene: TRBJ1-3
CDR3nt: TGTGCCAGCAGTTCGACCTCTTCCTTATGGGGTCTAGGAAACACCATATATTTT
CDR3aa: CASSSTSSLWGLGNTIYF

d_gene: NA
v_gene: TRBV19
len: 16
abundance: NA
j_gene: TRBJ1-5
CDR3nt: TGTGCCAGTACCCTGACTGGGTTAGGCAAGCAGCAGCCCCAGCATTTT
CDR3aa: CASTLTGLGKQQPQHF

d_gene: TRBD2
v_gene: TRBV11-2
len: 17
abundance: NA
j_gene: TRBJ2-7
CDR3nt: TGTGCCAGCAGCTTATCTCGATCGGCTAGCGGGAGTCGGGAGCAGTACTTC
CDR3aa: CASSLSRSASGSREQYF

d_gene: NA
v_gene: TRBV4-1
len: 14
abundance: NA
j_gene: TRBJ1-1
CDR3nt: TGCGCCAGCAGCCAAGGGCTCAGGGGCGCTGAAGCTTTCTTT
CDR3aa: CASSQGLRGAEAFF

d_gene: TRBD1
v_gene: TRBV5-1
len: 15
abundance: NA
j_gene: TRBJ1-2
CDR3nt: TGCGCCAGCAGCTTGGCTTGGACAGGGGCCGATGGCTACACCTTC
CDR3aa: CASSLAWTGADGYTF